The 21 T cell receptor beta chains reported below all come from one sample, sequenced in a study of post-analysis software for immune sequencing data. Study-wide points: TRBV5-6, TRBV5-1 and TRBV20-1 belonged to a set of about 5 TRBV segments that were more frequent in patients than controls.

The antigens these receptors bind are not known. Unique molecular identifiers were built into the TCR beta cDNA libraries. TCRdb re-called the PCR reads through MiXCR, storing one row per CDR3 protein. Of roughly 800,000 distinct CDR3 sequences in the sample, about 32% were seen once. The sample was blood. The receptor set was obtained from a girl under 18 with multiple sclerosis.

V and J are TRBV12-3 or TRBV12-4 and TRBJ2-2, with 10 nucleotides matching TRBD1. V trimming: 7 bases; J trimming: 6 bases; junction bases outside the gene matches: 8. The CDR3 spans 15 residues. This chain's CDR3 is CASKRQGAGAGELFF. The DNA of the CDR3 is TGTGCCAGCAAACGACAGGGGGCGGGCGCCGGGGAGCTGTTTTTT.

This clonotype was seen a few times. The DNA for the CDR3 is TGTGCCATCAGTTGGACTAGCGGGAGGGATAGGACCAGGGAGCAGTTCTTC. The encoded protein is CAISWTSGRDRTREQFF. V and J are TRBV10-3 and TRBJ2-1; 15 positions agree with TRBD2. The CDR3 length is 17 residues. The ends lost 5 bases at V and 10 bases at J; junction bases unmatched: 12. Germline CDR1 and CDR2: ENHRY and SYGVKD.

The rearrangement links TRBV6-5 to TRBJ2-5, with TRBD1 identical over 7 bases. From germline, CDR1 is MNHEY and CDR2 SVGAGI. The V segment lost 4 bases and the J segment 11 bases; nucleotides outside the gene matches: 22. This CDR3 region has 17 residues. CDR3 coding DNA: TGTGCCAGCAGTTTCCGACAGGGAACGAGGGCTCTACGTGGGCAGTACTTC. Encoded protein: CASSFRQGTRALRGQYF.

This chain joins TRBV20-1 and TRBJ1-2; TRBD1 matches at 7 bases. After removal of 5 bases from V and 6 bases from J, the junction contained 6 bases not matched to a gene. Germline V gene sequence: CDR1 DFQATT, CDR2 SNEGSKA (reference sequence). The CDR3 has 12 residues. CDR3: CSALDREDGYTF. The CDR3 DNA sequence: TGCAGTGCTCTCGACAGGGAGGATGGCTACACCTTC.

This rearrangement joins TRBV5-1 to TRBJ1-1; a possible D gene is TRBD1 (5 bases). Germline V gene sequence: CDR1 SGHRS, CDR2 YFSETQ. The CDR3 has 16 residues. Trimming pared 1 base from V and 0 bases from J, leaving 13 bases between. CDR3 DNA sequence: TGCGCCAGCAGCTTGCGGGCAGGGCCATTGAACACTGAAGCTTTCTTT. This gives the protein CASSLRAGPLNTEAFF.

The CDR3 is CSARGPRGANSYNEQFF. The CDR3, as DNA: TGCAGTGCTAGAGGGCCCCGCGGGGCGAACTCCTACAATGAGCAGTTCTTC. This chain joins TRBV20-1 and TRBJ2-1; a possible D gene is TRBD2 (6 bases). Trimming took 1 base from V and 0 from J, leaving 16 bases between them. The CDR3 loop spans 17 amino acids. Germline lookup yields CDR1 DFQATT and CDR2 SNEGSKA (reference sequence).

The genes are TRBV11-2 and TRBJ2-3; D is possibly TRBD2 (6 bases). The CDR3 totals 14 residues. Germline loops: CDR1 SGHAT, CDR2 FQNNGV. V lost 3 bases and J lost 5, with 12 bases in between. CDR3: CASSFATREDTQYF. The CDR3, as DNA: TGTGCCAGCAGCTTCGCGACTAGAGAAGATACGCAGTATTTT.

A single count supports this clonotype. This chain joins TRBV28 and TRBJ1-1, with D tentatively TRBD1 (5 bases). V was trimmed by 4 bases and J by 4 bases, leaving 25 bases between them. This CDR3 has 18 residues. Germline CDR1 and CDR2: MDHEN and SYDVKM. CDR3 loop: CASSWVWRGTSIPTEAFF. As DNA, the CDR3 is TGTGCCAGCAGTTGGGTCTGGAGGGGAACTTCGATCCCCACTGAAGCTTTCTTT.

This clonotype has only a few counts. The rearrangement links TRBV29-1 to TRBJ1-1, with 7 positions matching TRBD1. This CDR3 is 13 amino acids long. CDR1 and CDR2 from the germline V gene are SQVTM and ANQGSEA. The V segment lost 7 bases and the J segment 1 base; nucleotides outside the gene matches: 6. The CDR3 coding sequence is TGCAGCGCGACCCGGACAGGGAACACTGAAGCTTTCTTT. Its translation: CSATRTGNTEAFF.

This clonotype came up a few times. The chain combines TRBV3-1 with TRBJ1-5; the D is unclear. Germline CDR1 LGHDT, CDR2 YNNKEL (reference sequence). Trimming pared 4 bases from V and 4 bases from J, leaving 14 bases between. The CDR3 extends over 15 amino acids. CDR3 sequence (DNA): TGTGCCAGCAGCCCTGACACCATAAGGAATCAGCCCCAGCATTTT. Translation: CASSPDTIRNQPQHF.

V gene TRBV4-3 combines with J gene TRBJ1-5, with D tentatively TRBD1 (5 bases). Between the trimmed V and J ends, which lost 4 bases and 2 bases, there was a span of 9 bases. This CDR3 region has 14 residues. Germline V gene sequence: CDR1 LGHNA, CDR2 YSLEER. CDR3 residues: CASSRDFGNQPQHF. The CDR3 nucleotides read TGCGCCAGCAGCCGGGACTTCGGCAATCAGCCCCAGCATTTT.

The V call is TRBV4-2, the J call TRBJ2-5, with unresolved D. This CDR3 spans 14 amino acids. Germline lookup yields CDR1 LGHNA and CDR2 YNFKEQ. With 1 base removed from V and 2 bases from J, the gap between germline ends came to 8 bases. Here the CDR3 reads CASSQGLPQETQYF. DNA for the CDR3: TGTGCCAGCAGCCAAGGCCTACCACAAGAGACCCAGTACTTC.

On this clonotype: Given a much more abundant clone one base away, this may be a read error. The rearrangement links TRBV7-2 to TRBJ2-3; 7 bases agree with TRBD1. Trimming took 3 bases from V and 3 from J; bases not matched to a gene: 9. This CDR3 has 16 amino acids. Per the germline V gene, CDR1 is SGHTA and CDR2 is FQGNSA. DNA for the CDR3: TGTACCAGCAGCTTGTATTCCGGGACAGAGACAGATACGCAGTATTTT. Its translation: CTSSLYSGTETDTQYF.

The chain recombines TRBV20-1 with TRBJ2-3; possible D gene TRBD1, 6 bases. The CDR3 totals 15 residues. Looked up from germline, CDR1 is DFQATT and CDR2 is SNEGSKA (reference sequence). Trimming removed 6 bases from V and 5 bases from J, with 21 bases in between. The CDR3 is CSAEQGTRRIDTQYF. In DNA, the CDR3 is TGCAGTGCCGAGCAGGGGACCCGCAGGATAGATACGCAGTATTTT.

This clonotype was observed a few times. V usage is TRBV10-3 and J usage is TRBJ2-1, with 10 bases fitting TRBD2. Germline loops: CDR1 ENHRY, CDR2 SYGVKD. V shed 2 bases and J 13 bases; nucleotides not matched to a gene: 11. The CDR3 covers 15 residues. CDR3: CAISETSGAGETQFF. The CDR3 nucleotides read TGTGCCATCAGTGAGACTAGCGGGGCCGGAGAGACCCAGTTCTTC.

CDR3 in amino acids: CASSADGGNQPQHF. CDR3 sequence (DNA): TGTGCCAGCAGCGCGGACGGGGGCAATCAGCCCCAGCATTTT. The chain joins TRBV7-9 to TRBJ1-5; D remains ambiguous. Germline V gene lookup returns CDR1 SEHNR and CDR2 FQNEAQ (reference sequence). This CDR3 is built from 14 residues. V lost 5 bases, J lost 2 bases, and 10 bases lay in between.

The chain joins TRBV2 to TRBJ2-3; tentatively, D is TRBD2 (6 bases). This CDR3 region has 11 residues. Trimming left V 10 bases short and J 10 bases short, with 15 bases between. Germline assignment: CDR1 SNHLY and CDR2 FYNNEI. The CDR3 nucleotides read TGTGCCACCGACTCCTCGGGGGCGCAGTATTTT. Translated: CATDSSGAQYF. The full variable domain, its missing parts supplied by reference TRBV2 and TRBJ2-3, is EPEVTQTPSHQVTQMGQEVILRCVPISNHLYFYWYRQILGQKVEFLVSFYNNEISEKSEIFDDQFSVERPDGSNFTLKIRSTKLEDSAMYFCATDSSGAQYFGPGTRLTVL.

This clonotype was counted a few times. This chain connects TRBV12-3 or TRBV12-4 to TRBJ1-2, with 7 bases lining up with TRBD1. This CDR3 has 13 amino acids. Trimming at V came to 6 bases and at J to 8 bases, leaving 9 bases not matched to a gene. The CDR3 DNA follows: TGTGCCAGCAGCCCGTCACAGGGGAAAGGCTACACCTTC. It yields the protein CASSPSQGKGYTF.

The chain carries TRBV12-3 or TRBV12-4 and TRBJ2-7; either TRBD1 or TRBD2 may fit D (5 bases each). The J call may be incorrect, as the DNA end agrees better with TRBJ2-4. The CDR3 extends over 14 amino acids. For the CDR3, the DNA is TGTGCCAGCAGTTCCGACTCGGGACGAAACATTCAGTACTTC. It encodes CASSSDSGRNIQYF.

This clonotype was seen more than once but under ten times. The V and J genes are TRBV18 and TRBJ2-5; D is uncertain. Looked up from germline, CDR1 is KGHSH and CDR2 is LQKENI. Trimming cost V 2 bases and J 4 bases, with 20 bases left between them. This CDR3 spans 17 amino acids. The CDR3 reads CASSPTHSAAGLETQYF. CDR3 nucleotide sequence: TGTGCCAGCTCACCAACCCATTCAGCAGCTGGGCTAGAGACCCAGTACTTC.

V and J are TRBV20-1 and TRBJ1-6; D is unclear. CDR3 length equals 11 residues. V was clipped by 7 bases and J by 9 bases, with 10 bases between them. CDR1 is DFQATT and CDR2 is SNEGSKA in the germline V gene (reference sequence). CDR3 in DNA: TGCAGTGGGAAGTTCGGTTCACCCCTCCACTTT. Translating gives CSGKFGSPLHF.